This TCR beta chain was retrieved from a study of T cells after yellow fever vaccination. This clonotype was observed a handful of times. What it binds is not known. TCRdb used MiXCR to reprocess the 5' RACE reads, holding one entry per CDR3 protein. Among about 99,000 distinct CDR3 sequences, roughly 5.8% were seen once, and the ten largest hold just over 40%. Findings and limits, study-wide: Clonotype sharing between CD4 and CD8 compartments was small.

This receptor was identified in a man younger than 35 who received the YFV17D yellow fever vaccine. Sequences were derived from CD8+ T cells sorted from PBMCs, sampled 10 days after the yellow fever booster vaccination.

This chain's CDR3 is CASSVDRSTDTQYF. The CDR3, as DNA: TGTGCCAGCAGCGTCGACAGATCCACAGATACGCAGTATTTT. The chain recombines TRBV7-3 with TRBJ2-3; the D gene is possibly TRBD1 (5 bases). This CDR3 spans 14 amino acids. V was shortened by 5 bases and J by 2 bases, with 11 bases between the two germline ends. CDR1 is SGHTA and CDR2 is FQGTGA in the germline V gene. The full variable domain, its missing parts supplied by reference TRBV7-3 and TRBJ2-3, is GAGVSQTPSNKVTEKGKYVELRCDPISGHTALYWYRQSLGQGPEFLIYFQGTGAADDSGLPNDRFFAVRPEGSVSTLKIQRTERGDSAVYLCASSVDRSTDTQYFGPGTRLTVL.